This T cell receptor beta chain was identified during a study of blood T cell repertoires in COVID-19. Study background: Researchers got acute and convalescent COVID-19 samples from the United States, Italy and Spain.

The V gene end was trimmed by 5 bases and the J gene end by 3 bases; junction bases not matched to a gene: 5. The germline gives CDR1 MNHEY, CDR2 SVGEGT. The CDR3 spans 15 residues. The assay was immunoSEQ multiplex PCR, and TCRdb's table has in-frame clones only and misses some. In the table there are 200,000 to 250,000 clones, 70% to 90% of which are singletons. The rearrangement links TRBV6-2 or TRBV6-3 to TRBJ2-3; TRBD1 matches at 10 bases. What was sequenced was peripheral blood. The sequence came from a man aged 45-60 years with acute or convalescent COVID-19. CDR3 sequence: CASSHPGQGTDTQYF. DNA for the CDR3: TGTGCCAGCAGTCACCCGGGACAGGGGACAGATACGCAGTATTTT.